Shown below are 4 T cell receptor beta chains from a single sample sequenced in a study of cytomegalovirus exposure and HLA in healthy donors. The primer mix had 60 Vbeta and 13 Jbeta primers. Some clones are missing from TCRdb's copy, which holds only in-frame ones; the method was immunoSEQ multiplex PCR. The data hold 150,000 or so clones, with roughly 73% observed a single time. Specimen: PBMCs. Receptors were obtained from a woman younger than 35 in good health and CMV-seronegative.

Points on this clone: One end of the junction varies from germline; a read error may be responsible. The genes are TRBV7-9 and TRBJ2-7, with TRBD1 matching over 7 bases. The germline V gene has CDR1 SEHNR and CDR2 FQNEAQ (reference sequence). The CDR3 covers 15 residues. This CDR3 reads CSSSLGGQPSYEQYF. As DNA, the CDR3 is TGTTCCAGCAGCTTAGGGGGACAGCCCTCCTACGAGCAGTACTTC.

The rearrangement links TRBV7-9 to TRBJ2-1; D is perhaps TRBD2 (5 bases). Between the trimmed V and J ends, which lost 1 base and 2 bases, there was a span of 9 bases. The germline CDR1 and CDR2 sequences are SEHNR and FQNEAQ (reference sequence). The CDR3 totals 15 residues. For the CDR3, the DNA is TGTGCCAGCAGCTTAGTGGAGCGGCCCTACAATGAGCAGTTCTTC. Translated: CASSLVERPYNEQFF.

The chain uses TRBV7-9 and TRBJ2-5, with no clear D. Trimming shortened V by 3 bases and J by 1 base, and 9 bases separated the two germline ends. The length of the CDR3 is 14 residues. The V gene's germline CDR1 is SEHNR and CDR2 FQNEAQ (reference sequence). CDR3 nucleotide sequence: TGTGCCAGCAGCTTGCTCCTACCCCAAGAGACCCAGTACTTC. This translates into CASSLLLPQETQYF.

The chain carries TRBV6-5 and TRBJ2-5; the D gene is possibly TRBD1 (6 bases). The CDR3 loop spans 14 amino acids. Between the trimmed V and J ends, which lost 6 bases and 5 bases, there was a span of 16 bases. Germline V lookup: CDR1 MNHEY, CDR2 SVGAGI. The CDR3 reads CASSVRGLGETQYF. The CDR3 region has the DNA TGTGCCAGCAGCGTCAGGGGATTGGGGGAGACCCAGTACTTC.